The 4 T cell receptor beta chains given below trace back to one sample, sequenced in a study of control samples from healthy donors and cancer patients. Clones were read by immunoSEQ multiplex PCR, and TCRdb kept only the in-frame ones, dropping some. The repertoire has approximately 120,000 clones, about 90% of them found once; the top ten carry around 1.8%. Material: blood. The receptor set was obtained from a man in his late teens or twenties in good health.

This rearrangement joins TRBV19 to TRBJ1-5; tentatively, D is TRBD1 (5 bases). The CDR3 is made up of 15 amino acids. Looked up from germline, CDR1 is LNHDA and CDR2 is SQIVND (reference sequence). The V and J ends lost 1 base and 6 bases respectively, with 13 bases between them. CDR3 nucleotides: TGTGCCAGTAGTATAGCCAGGGACTCAGCTCAGCCCCAGCATTTT. Amino acid sequence: CASSIARDSAQPQHF.

This clone was found once. The chain combines TRBV12-3 or TRBV12-4 with TRBJ2-3; D ambiguous. The CDR3 runs to 11 residues. Trimming removed 7 bases from V and 2 bases from J, with 4 bases in between. CDR3 sequence reads: CASTDTDTQYF. The CDR3, as DNA: TGTGCCAGCACCGACACAGATACGCAGTATTTT.

This chain links TRBV12-3 or TRBV12-4 with TRBJ2-7, with a tentative D call TRBD2 (6 bases). The ends were cut back, 4 bases at V and 3 bases at J, with 10 bases in the middle. The CDR3 is 13 residues long. The CDR3 DNA follows: TGTGCCAGCAGTTCTGGGGGGAACTACGAGCAGTACTTC. Translating gives CASSSGGNYEQYF.

The CDR3 DNA follows: TGTGCCAGCAGGACTAACTATGGCTACACCTTC. This codes for CASRTNYGYTF. The rearrangement uses TRBV28 and TRBJ1-2, with D unresolved. The CDR3 totals 11 residues. Per germline, CDR1 MDHEN and CDR2 SYDVKM. Trimming left V 6 bases short and J 0 bases short, with 2 bases between.